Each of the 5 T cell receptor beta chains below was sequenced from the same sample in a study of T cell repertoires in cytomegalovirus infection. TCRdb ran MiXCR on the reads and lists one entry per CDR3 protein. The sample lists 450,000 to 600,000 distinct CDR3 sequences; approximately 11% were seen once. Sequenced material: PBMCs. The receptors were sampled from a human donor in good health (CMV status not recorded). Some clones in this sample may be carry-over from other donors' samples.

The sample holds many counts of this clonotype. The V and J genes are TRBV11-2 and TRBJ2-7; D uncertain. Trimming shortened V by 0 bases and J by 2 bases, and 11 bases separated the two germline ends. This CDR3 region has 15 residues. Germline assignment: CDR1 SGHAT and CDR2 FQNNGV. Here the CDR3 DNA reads TGTGCCAGCAGCTTAGATCGGACGGCTCCCTACGAGCAGTACTTC. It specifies CASSLDRTAPYEQYF.

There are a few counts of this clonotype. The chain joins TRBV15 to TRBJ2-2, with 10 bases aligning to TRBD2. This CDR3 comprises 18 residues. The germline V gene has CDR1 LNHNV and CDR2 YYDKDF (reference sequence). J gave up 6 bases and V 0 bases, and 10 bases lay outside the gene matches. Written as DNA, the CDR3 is TGTGCCACCAGCAGAGATCGGCCCCTAGCGGGGGCTGCCGGGGAGCTGTTTTTT. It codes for CATSRDRPLAGAAGELFF.

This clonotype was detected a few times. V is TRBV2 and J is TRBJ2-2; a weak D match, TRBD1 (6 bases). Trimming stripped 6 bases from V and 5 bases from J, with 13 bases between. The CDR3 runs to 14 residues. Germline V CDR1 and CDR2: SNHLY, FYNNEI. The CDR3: CASSGQPLTGELFF. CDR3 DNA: TGTGCCAGCAGCGGACAGCCCCTGACCGGGGAGCTGTTTTTT.

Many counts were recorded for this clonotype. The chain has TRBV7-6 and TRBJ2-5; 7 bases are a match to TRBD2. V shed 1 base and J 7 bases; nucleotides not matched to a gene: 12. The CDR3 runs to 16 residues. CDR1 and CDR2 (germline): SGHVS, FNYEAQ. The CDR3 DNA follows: TGTGCCAGCAGCTTAGTAGCGGGCGACGACCATCCGACCCAGTACTTC. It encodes CASSLVAGDDHPTQYF.

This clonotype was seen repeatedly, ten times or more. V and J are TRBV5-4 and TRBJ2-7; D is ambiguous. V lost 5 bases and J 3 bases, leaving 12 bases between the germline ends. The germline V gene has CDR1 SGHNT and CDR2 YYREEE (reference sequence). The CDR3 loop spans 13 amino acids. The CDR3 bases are TGTGCCAGCAGACACGACCGGAACTACGAGCAGTACTTC. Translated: CASRHDRNYEQYF.